The entry below gives a single T cell receptor beta chain sequence along with its context. The data were taken from a study of blood T cell repertoires in COVID-19. Looked up from germline, CDR1 is MDHEN and CDR2 is SYDVKM. The CDR3 extends over 14 amino acids. With 5 bases removed from V and 4 bases from J, the gap between germline ends came to 14 bases. Original analysis: Amplification from reference gene primers served as the basis for estimated nucleated cell counts. Method: immunoSEQ multiplex PCR; TCRdb's copy keeps in-frame clones and lacks some. V and J calls and clone size are as listed in that table; D and trimming were resolved from the DNA. The sample consists of hundreds of thousands of clones, less than 90% of them appearing once.

Sequencing was performed on PBMCs or T cells enriched from blood (not recorded which). V usage is TRBV28 and J usage is TRBJ1-2; a possible D gene is TRBD1 (6 bases). This TCR derives from a woman in her twenties or thirties who had been exposed to COVID-19. The CDR3 coding sequence is TGTGCCAGCAGTCTAGGGTGGACAGTCTATGGCTACACCTTC. This gives the protein CASSLGWTVYGYTF.